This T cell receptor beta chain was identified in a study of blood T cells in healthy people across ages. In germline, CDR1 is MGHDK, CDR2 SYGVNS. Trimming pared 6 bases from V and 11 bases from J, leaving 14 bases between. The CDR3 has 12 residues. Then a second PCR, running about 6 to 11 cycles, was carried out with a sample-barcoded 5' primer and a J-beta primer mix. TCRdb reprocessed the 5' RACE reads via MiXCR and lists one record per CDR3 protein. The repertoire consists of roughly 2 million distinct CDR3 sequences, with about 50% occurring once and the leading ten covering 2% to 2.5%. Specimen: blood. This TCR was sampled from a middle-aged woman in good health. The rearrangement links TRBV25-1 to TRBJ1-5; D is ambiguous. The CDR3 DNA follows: TGTGCCAGCAGCGCCGACTCCCTCGCCCAGCATTTT. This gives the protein CASSADSLAQHF. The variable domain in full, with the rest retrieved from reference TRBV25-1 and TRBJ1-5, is EADIYQTPRYLVIGTGKKITLECSQTMGHDKMYWYQQDPGMELHLIHYSYGVNSTEKGDLSSESTVSRIRTEHFPLTLESARPSHTSQYLCASSADSLAQHFGDGTRLSIL.